In this sample, the clone carrying this T cell receptor beta chain turned up many times. What it recognizes is unknown. These data come from a study of T cells in Graves' hyperthyroidism and ophthalmopathy. Study-level results: With a median lead of roughly 6.2 months before onset, the model predicted ophthalmopathy. Researchers found most expanded thyroid clonotypes above 0.001 in blood as well.

The source material, RNA transcripts, was used to amplify TCR beta CDR3 regions. In the first-round RT-PCR of the TCR CDR3, the HTBI primer set was used. A single record per CDR3 protein comes from TCRdb applying MiXCR to the multiplex PCR reads. The sample lists hundreds of thousands of distinct CDR3 sequences; approximately 14% were seen once. The germline gives CDR1 MNHNS, CDR2 SASEGT. The CDR3 contains 13 residues. V dropped 1 base and J dropped 2 bases, with 5 bases sitting between them. The clonotype originates from a woman between 18 and 29 years old with Graves' hyperthyroidism. The chain uses TRBV6-1 and TRBJ1-2; D gene ambiguous. Sequencing used blood. CDR3 nucleotide sequence: TGTGCCAGCAGTGAAGAGGGAAACTATGGCTACACCTTC. Its protein is CASSEEGNYGYTF.